This TCR beta chain was recorded in a study of CD8+ T cells in alopecia areata. The CDR3 contains 14 residues. The ends lost 1 base at V and 5 bases at J; junction bases unmatched: 3. CDR1 is SGDLS and CDR2 is YYNGEE in the germline V gene. Only a few counts were recorded for this clone. RNA was extracted and reverse transcribed into cDNA as the sequencing template. The table came from immunoSEQ multiplex PCR; TCRdb's copy has only in-frame clones and leaves some out. The sample holds roughly 150,000 clones, 55% seen once. Specimen: CD4+ T cells sorted from blood. This receptor was obtained from a human donor in good health. The chain carries TRBV9 and TRBJ2-7, with 10 nucleotides matching TRBD1. CDR3 sequence reads: CASSVQGQGNEQYF. The CDR3 nucleotides are TGTGCCAGCAGCGTACAGGGACAGGGGAACGAGCAGTACTTC.